These 25 T cell receptor beta chains were sequenced from one sample in a study of patients and donors after allogeneic stem cell transplantation. TCRdb re-analysed the RT-PCR reads in MiXCR, keeping a single row per CDR3 protein. The top ten clones hold 11% of a sample with about 230,000 distinct CDR3 sequences, around 14% of them seen once. Material for sequencing was blood, either unsorted or a sorted T cell fraction (not recorded which). These receptors originate from a human donor who was either an allogeneic HSCT recipient or a stem cell or donor lymphocyte infusion donor (not recorded which). It is not recorded whose cells these are; they may come from a transplant donor.

In its sample, this clonotype was seen a few times. The chain joins TRBV6-2 or TRBV6-3 to TRBJ2-7; no reliable D call. This CDR3 region has 14 residues. With 2 bases removed from V and 2 bases from J, the gap between germline ends came to 10 bases. The germline CDR1 and CDR2 sequences are MNHEY and SVGEGT. In nucleotides, the CDR3 is TGTGCCAGCAGTTACGAGCGCCCCACCTACGAGCAGTACTTC. Amino acid sequence: CASSYERPTYEQYF.

This clonotype was detected many times. The chain recombines TRBV19 with TRBJ1-4, with TRBD1 matching 7 bases. The CDR3 runs to 15 residues. From germline, CDR1 is LNHDA and CDR2 SQIVND (reference sequence). Unmatched junction bases numbered 4, after V lost 2 bases and J lost 4 bases. CDR3 in DNA: TGTGCCAGTAGTATACAGACAGGGCGTAATGAAAAACTGTTTTTT. This gives the protein CASSIQTGRNEKLFF.

The chain joins TRBV20-1 to TRBJ2-3; TRBD2 matches at 11 bases. This CDR3 region has 13 residues. In germline, CDR1 is DFQATT, CDR2 SNEGSKA (reference sequence). Unmatched junction bases numbered 1, after V lost 4 bases and J lost 4 bases. CDR3 in amino acids: CSAISGGADTQYF. DNA of the CDR3: TGCAGTGCTATTAGCGGGGGGGCAGATACGCAGTATTTT.

This clonotype was seen ten or more times. The chain has TRBV7-2 and TRBJ2-1; TRBD2 agrees at 7 bases. This CDR3 is 14 amino acids long. V was clipped by 6 bases and J by 0 bases; unmatched bases: 2. CDR1 is SGHTA and CDR2 is FQGNSA in the germline V gene. The CDR3 protein is CASRRLASYNEQFF. In DNA form, the CDR3 reads TGTGCCAGCAGAAGACTAGCCTCCTACAATGAGCAGTTCTTC.

This clonotype was recorded many times. Written as DNA, the CDR3 is TGTGCCACCGAAGGGGTACAAGAGACCCAGTACTTC. Its protein is CATEGVQETQYF. This chain joins TRBV6-5 and TRBJ2-5; tentative D call: TRBD1 (5 bases). V gave up 10 bases and J gave up 2 bases, with 11 bases separating them. From germline, CDR1 is MNHEY and CDR2 SVGAGI. The CDR3 loop spans 12 amino acids.

The chain is built from TRBV2 and TRBJ2-2, with D perhaps assigned TRBD1 or TRBD2 (5 bases each). This CDR3 comprises 15 residues. V gave up 6 bases and J gave up 3 bases, with 14 bases separating them. Germline assignment: CDR1 SNHLY and CDR2 FYNNEI. Here the CDR3 reads CASRGRGRDTGELFF. For the CDR3, the DNA is TGTGCCAGCAGGGGCCGGGGACGGGACACCGGGGAGCTGTTTTTT.

The chain employs TRBV5-4 and TRBJ1-1; D may be TRBD1 (6 bases). CDR3 length equals 14 residues. Germline V gene lookup returns CDR1 SGHNT and CDR2 YYREEE (reference sequence). The V end was cut by 9 bases, the J end by 0 bases, with 15 bases between. The CDR3 sequence: CAIKRDTVNTEAFF. For the CDR3, the DNA is TGTGCCATCAAGCGGGACACCGTGAACACTGAAGCTTTCTTT.

This chain links TRBV12-3 or TRBV12-4 with TRBJ1-6; 8 nucleotides agree with TRBD1. V dropped 7 bases and J dropped 7; count of bases not matched to a gene: 12. The CDR3 runs to 16 residues. CDR3 DNA: TGTGCCAGCACCCGGTTCGGACAGGGCCTGAATTCACCCCTCCACTTT. It is translated as CASTRFGQGLNSPLHF.

V usage is TRBV7-3 and J usage is TRBJ2-1; D gene ambiguous. Germline V gene sequence: CDR1 SGHTA, CDR2 FQGTGA. V lost 5 bases and J 7 bases, leaving 18 bases between the germline ends. The CDR3 is made up of 15 amino acids. The CDR3 here is CASSRYGPRGNEQFF. The CDR3, as DNA: TGTGCCAGCAGCCGCTACGGGCCCCGTGGAAATGAGCAGTTCTTC.

The rearrangement uses TRBV6-1 and TRBJ2-5; possibly TRBD2 for D (5 bases). Germline values: CDR1 MNHNS, CDR2 SASEGT. The length of the CDR3 is 15 residues. V was shortened by 4 bases and J by 4 bases, with 16 bases between the two germline ends. The CDR3 loop is CASSVGRKAAETQYF. DNA for the CDR3: TGTGCCAGCAGTGTGGGCAGGAAAGCGGCAGAGACCCAGTACTTC.

The chain joins TRBV2 to TRBJ1-6; 8 bases map to TRBD1. Trimming took 0 bases from V and 7 from J; bases not matched to a gene: 2. The CDR3 runs to 15 residues. CDR1 and CDR2 (germline): SNHLY, FYNNEI. CDR3 DNA: TGTGCCAGCAGTGAAGCCCGGACAGGGAATTCACCCCTCCACTTT. Translation: CASSEARTGNSPLHF.

This clonotype has at least ten counts. The chain links TRBV7-8 to TRBJ2-4; D gene uncertain. The CDR3 extends over 13 amino acids. Germline V gene data show CDR1 as SGHVS and CDR2 as FQNEAQ. V was pared by 2 bases and J by 5 bases, with 7 bases between. The CDR3 DNA reads as TGTGCCAGCAGCTTAAGGACGGAAAACATTCAGTACTTC. It is translated as CASSLRTENIQYF. The full variable domain, with the rest looked up from reference TRBV7-8 and TRBJ2-4, is GAGVSQSPRYKVAKRGQDVALRCDPISGHVSLFWYQQALGQGPEFLTYFQNEAQLDKSGLPSDRFFAERPEGSVSTLKIQRTQQEDSAVYLCASSLRTENIQYFGAGTRLSVL.

This clonotype was seen a few times. The chain carries TRBV6-1 and TRBJ1-3; 8 nucleotides match TRBD1. The trim removed 5 bases at V and 1 base at J, leaving 7 bases unmatched. This CDR3 spans 16 amino acids. The germline gives CDR1 MNHNS, CDR2 SASEGT. Here the CDR3 DNA reads TGTGCCAGCAGTACATGGGACAGGAGTTCTGGAAACACCATATATTTT. As protein: CASSTWDRSSGNTIYF.

As regards this clonotype: A much bigger clone sits one base away, suggesting this may be a read error. The chain's CDR3 is CANSRGTNQPQHF. CDR3 nucleotides: TGTGCCAACAGCCGGGGCACCAATCAGCCCCAGCATTTT. The rearrangement joins TRBV7-2 to TRBJ1-5; D might be TRBD1 (5 bases). The CDR3 length is 13 residues. The germline CDR1 and CDR2 sequences are SGHTA and FQGNSA.

The chain uses TRBV19 and TRBJ2-2, with 10 bases matching TRBD1. The trim removed 6 bases at V and 7 bases at J, leaving 2 bases unmatched. The CDR3 runs to 13 residues. Germline V gene sequence: CDR1 LNHDA, CDR2 SQIVND (reference sequence). The CDR3, as DNA: TGTGCCAGTAGCGGACAGGGGGGCGGGGAGCTGTTTTTT. Its protein product is CASSGQGGGELFF.

The CDR3 loop reads CASSPMITLLETQYF. Written as DNA, the CDR3 is TGTGCCAGCAGCCCGATGATCACACTACTCGAGACCCAGTACTTC. This chain uses TRBV12-3 or TRBV12-4 with TRBJ2-5; no clear D. This CDR3 spans 15 amino acids. V was trimmed by 6 bases and J by 5 bases, leaving 19 bases between them.

This clonotype was counted at least ten times. The chain has TRBV6-5 and TRBJ2-3, with unresolved D. Deletions cut 2 bases from V and 4 bases from J, with 13 bases between. CDR1 is MNHEY, CDR2 SVGAGI, per germline. The CDR3 sequence is 15 residues long. The chain's CDR3 is CASSYDLPRADTQYF. CDR3 DNA sequence: TGTGCCAGCAGTTACGACCTCCCCCGGGCAGATACGCAGTATTTT.

There are many counts of this clonotype. V and J are TRBV4-3 and TRBJ2-1, with TRBD2 matching 9 bases. Trimming removed 4 bases from V and 5 bases from J; junction bases left unmatched: 15. The CDR3 runs 18 residues. Germline V gene lookup returns CDR1 LGHNA and CDR2 YSLEER. The CDR3 DNA is TGCGCCAGCAGCCGCCAAGCGGGGGGCCCCTCCCTCCACAATGAGCAGTTCTTC. Its protein is CASSRQAGGPSLHNEQFF.

V is TRBV27 and J is TRBJ2-1; 11 nucleotides agree with TRBD2. Germline loops: CDR1 MNHEY, CDR2 SMNVEV (reference sequence). The CDR3 runs 14 residues. V was clipped by 4 bases and J by 8 bases; unmatched bases: 4. CDR3 DNA sequence: TGTGCCAGCAGTTCGACTAGCGGGGCCTATGAGCAGTTCTTC. Translating gives CASSSTSGAYEQFF.

This clonotype was picked up many times. This chain joins TRBV15 and TRBJ1-4; possible D gene TRBD1, 6 bases. The ends were cut back, 4 bases at V and 7 bases at J, with 10 bases in the middle. In germline, CDR1 is LNHNV, CDR2 YYDKDF (reference sequence). The CDR3 is made up of 13 amino acids. The CDR3 DNA follows: TGTGCCACCAGCACCGGGACACTTGAAAAACTGTTTTTT. Translating gives CATSTGTLEKLFF.

This clonotype was seen a few times. The chain joins TRBV7-8 to TRBJ2-7, with TRBD2 matching over 10 bases. V was pared by 9 bases and J by 6 bases, with 5 bases of the junction left unmatched. CDR3 length equals 12 residues. Germline CDR1 and CDR2: SGHVS and FQNEAQ. The CDR3 DNA follows: TGTGCCAGTTCTAGCGGGAGTTCCGAGCAGTACTTC. It codes for CASSSGSSEQYF.

This clonotype was observed many times. The V call is TRBV7-9, the J call TRBJ1-5; D is perhaps TRBD1 (5 bases). V dropped 1 base and J dropped 7 bases, with 8 bases sitting between them. Germline V gives CDR1 SEHNR, CDR2 FQNEAQ (reference sequence). This CDR3 spans 13 amino acids. The CDR3 nucleotides read TGTGCCAGCAGCTTAGGCAGGGACCAGCCCCAGCATTTT. The encoded protein is CASSLGRDQPQHF.

The chain couples TRBV6-2 or TRBV6-3 to TRBJ1-5; the D gene is possibly TRBD1 (5 bases). The CDR3 extends over 14 amino acids. Trimming left V 5 bases short and J 3 bases short, with 11 bases between. CDR1 and CDR2 from the germline V gene are MNHEY and SVGEGT. The CDR3 is CASSGGATNQPQHF. The CDR3 DNA reads TGTGCCAGCAGTGGAGGGGCCACCAATCAGCCCCAGCATTTT.

This clonotype was seen ten or more times. This chain links TRBV29-1 with TRBJ2-1; D uncertain. This CDR3 has 13 amino acids. Trimming removed 2 bases at V and 4 bases at J, with 9 bases between. CDR1 SQVTM and CDR2 ANQGSEA come from the germline V gene. CDR3 sequence: CSVERPLYNEQFF. For the CDR3, the DNA is TGCAGCGTTGAAAGGCCTTTATACAATGAGCAGTTCTTC.

This clonotype has a count of ten or more. The chain couples TRBV7-7 to TRBJ1-1; 8 bases are a match to TRBD1. In germline, CDR1 is SSHAT, CDR2 FNYEAQ (reference sequence). After removal of 4 bases from V and 3 bases from J, the junction contained 1 base not matched to a gene. The CDR3 consists of 13 residues. For the CDR3, the DNA is TGTGCCAGCAGCTCGGACAGGGACACTGAAGCTTTCTTT. Its protein is CASSSDRDTEAFF.